This T cell receptor (beta chain) was found in a study of CDR3 diversity in severe acne. One entry per CDR3 protein results from TCRdb running MiXCR on the PCR reads. The top ten clones hold around 10% of a sample with 90,000 or so distinct CDR3 sequences, 45% to 50% of them seen once. With 7 bases clipped from V and 3 bases from J, the junction kept 11 bases outside the gene matches. The CDR3 totals 15 residues. Germline V CDR1 and CDR2: MGHRA, YSYEKL. The specimen sequenced was blood. The clonotype was recovered from a male donor in good health, serving as a control. The rearrangement uses TRBV4-1 and TRBJ2-7; 8 nucleotides agree with TRBD1. This CDR3 is CASTGQGGSGYEQYF. CDR3 bases: TGCGCCAGCACCGGACAGGGAGGCAGTGGCTACGAGCAGTACTTC.